One and the same sample provided the 10 T cell receptor beta chains below, sequenced in a study of blood T cell repertoires in COVID-19. Assay used: immunoSEQ multiplex PCR; TCRdb lists only in-frame clones, some missing. The sample carries 210,000 or so clones, about 88% recorded once. Sequences were obtained from peripheral blood. The receptor source for this set is a middle-aged woman who had recovered from COVID-19.

The chain links TRBV19 to TRBJ1-5; no clear D gene. In germline, CDR1 is LNHDA, CDR2 SQIVND (reference sequence). CDR3 length: 16 amino acids. V was clipped by 4 bases and J by 1 base, with 14 bases between them. The CDR3 here is CASSKPGGSSNQPQHF. The CDR3 DNA reads TGTGCCAGTAGTAAGCCCGGAGGGTCGAGCAATCAGCCCCAGCATTTT.

V is TRBV27 and J is TRBJ2-7; D might be TRBD2 (7 bases). Germline loops: CDR1 MNHEY, CDR2 SMNVEV (reference sequence). Trimming took 6 bases from V and 3 from J, leaving 15 bases between them. This CDR3 is 14 amino acids long. CDR3 bases: TGTGCCAGCAGCCAAAACAGGGACTACTACGAGCAGTACTTC. The encoded protein is CASSQNRDYYEQYF.

V and J are TRBV18 and TRBJ2-5, with TRBD2 matching over 7 bases. The CDR3 runs to 14 residues. V was clipped by 2 bases and J by 7 bases; unmatched bases: 7. The germline gives CDR1 KGHSH, CDR2 LQKENI. DNA for the CDR3: TGTGCCAGCTCACCAAGGGAGGGATTAGTGACCCAGTACTTC. It translates to CASSPREGLVTQYF.

V is TRBV20-1 and J is TRBJ2-7; 7 bases line up with TRBD1. J was trimmed by 3 bases and V by 3 bases; bases with no gene match: 11. This CDR3 region has 15 residues. Per the germline V gene, CDR1 is DFQATT and CDR2 is SNEGSKA (reference sequence). The CDR3 reads CSASLSGGIYYEQYF. In DNA, the CDR3 is TGCAGTGCTAGTCTGTCAGGGGGTATATACTACGAGCAGTACTTC.

This chain links TRBV27 with TRBJ1-2; no clear D. V lost 3 bases and J lost 5, with 16 bases in between. There are 15 residues in the CDR3. The germline V gene has CDR1 MNHEY and CDR2 SMNVEV (reference sequence). The CDR3 spells CASSLTSGQSYGYTF. DNA of the CDR3: TGTGCCAGCAGTTTGACGTCGGGTCAGTCTTATGGCTACACCTTC.

The rearrangement joins TRBV4-2 to TRBJ2-7, with D tentatively TRBD2 (6 bases). CDR3 size: 15 residues. Between the trimmed V and J ends, which lost 1 base and 3 bases, there was a span of 13 bases. Germline CDR1 reads LGHNA; CDR2 reads YNFKEQ. Here the CDR3 DNA reads TGTGCCAGCAGCCAAGTTGCTAGCGAGATCTACGAGCAGTACTTC. It specifies CASSQVASEIYEQYF.

Only one count was recorded for this clone. The CDR3 spells CASGREGPLAGVGETQYF. In DNA form, the CDR3 reads TGTGCTAGTGGCCGGGAAGGGCCTCTAGCGGGAGTTGGAGAGACCCAGTACTTC. The gene calls are TRBV12-5 and TRBJ2-5, with 10 bases lining up with TRBD2. V lost 6 bases and J lost 4; bases outside the gene matches: 17. This CDR3 contains 18 residues. The germline V gene has CDR1 LGHNT and CDR2 FRNRAP.

The chain carries TRBV29-1 and TRBJ1-2; 7 bases match TRBD1. This CDR3 has 15 amino acids. Germline lookup yields CDR1 SQVTM and CDR2 ANQGSEA. V lost 5 bases and J lost 2; bases outside the gene matches: 11. The CDR3 reads CSVLLTGTANYGYTF. The CDR3 bases are TGCAGCGTTCTACTGACCGGGACAGCCAACTATGGCTACACCTTC.

This clone was seen only once. This chain connects TRBV6-5 to TRBJ1-2; a possible D gene is TRBD1 (6 bases). The germline CDR1 and CDR2 sequences are MNHEY and SVGAGI. The V gene lost 2 bases and the J gene lost 8 bases, with 21 bases spanning the gap. The CDR3 has 16 residues. CDR3 sequence (DNA): TGTGCCAGCAGTTACGAGACAGGCCTTTTACGCGGGGGCTACACCTTC. Translating gives CASSYETGLLRGGYTF.

The chain uses TRBV4-3 and TRBJ2-6, with TRBD1 matching over 8 bases. CDR3 size: 19 residues. CDR1 and CDR2 (germline): LGHNA, YSLEER. The V segment lost 0 bases and the J segment 0 bases; nucleotides outside the gene matches: 7. CDR3 residues: CASSQDVHRGSSGANVLTF. Written as DNA, the CDR3 is TGCGCCAGCAGCCAAGATGTCCACAGGGGGAGCTCTGGGGCCAACGTCCTGACTTTC.